This section outlines one T cell receptor beta chain sequence together with its context. cDNA prepared by RNA extraction and subsequent reverse transcription served as the template for sequencing. The protocol was immunoSEQ multiplex PCR, while the TCRdb copy is restricted to in-frame clones and leaves out a portion. The table has some 150,000 clones, around half seen once. The sample comes from a study of CD8+ T cells in alopecia areata. Background on the study: Tofacitinib administration to treated patients was oral, at 5 to 10 mg twice daily.

V was shortened by 7 bases and J by 0 bases, with 9 bases between the two germline ends. Looked up from germline, CDR1 is SQVTM and CDR2 is ANQGSEA. The CDR3 runs to 12 residues. The specimen comprised CD8+ T cells sorted from blood, sampled at week 0. The rearrangement uses TRBV29-1 and TRBJ1-1; D call uncertain. The source of this sequence is a human donor with alopecia areata. CDR3 region: CSGREMNTEAFF. In nucleotides, the CDR3 is TGCAGCGGGAGGGAAATGAACACTGAAGCTTTCTTT.